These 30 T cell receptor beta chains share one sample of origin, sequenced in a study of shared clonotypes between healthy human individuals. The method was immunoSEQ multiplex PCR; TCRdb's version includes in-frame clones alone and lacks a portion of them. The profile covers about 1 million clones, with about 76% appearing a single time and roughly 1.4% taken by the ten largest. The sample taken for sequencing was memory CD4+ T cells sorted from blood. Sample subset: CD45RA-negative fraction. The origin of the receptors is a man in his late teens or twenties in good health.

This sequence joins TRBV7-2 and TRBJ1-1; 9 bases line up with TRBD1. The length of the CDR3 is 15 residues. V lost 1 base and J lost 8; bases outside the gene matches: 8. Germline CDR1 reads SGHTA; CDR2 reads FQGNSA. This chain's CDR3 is CASSLGFGQGKEAFF. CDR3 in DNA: TGTGCCAGCAGCTTAGGGTTTGGACAGGGGAAAGAAGCTTTCTTT.

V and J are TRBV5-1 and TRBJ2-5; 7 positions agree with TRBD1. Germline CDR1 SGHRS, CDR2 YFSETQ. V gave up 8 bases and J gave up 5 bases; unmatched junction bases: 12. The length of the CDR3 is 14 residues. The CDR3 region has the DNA TGCGCCAGTAAGACAGGGCGGGCGGAGGAGACCCAGTACTTC. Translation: CASKTGRAEETQYF.

In DNA, the CDR3 is TGTGCCAGCAGCTTCGGAATCAAGGGCACCGGGGAGCTGTTTTTT. Translated: CASSFGIKGTGELFF. V usage is TRBV7-2 and J usage is TRBJ2-2; D remains unclear. Trimming left V 3 bases short and J 4 bases short, with 12 bases between. CDR1 is SGHTA and CDR2 is FQGNSA in the germline V gene. The length of the CDR3 is 15 residues.

CDR3 sequence (DNA): TGTGCCATCAGAGGGGACCCCAATCAGCCCCAGCATTTT. This sequence encodes CAIRGDPNQPQHF. The rearrangement links TRBV10-3 to TRBJ1-5, with D perhaps TRBD1 (5 bases). Trimming pared 6 bases from V and 3 bases from J, leaving 9 bases between. The germline CDR1 and CDR2 sequences are ENHRY and SYGVKD. This CDR3 region has 13 residues.

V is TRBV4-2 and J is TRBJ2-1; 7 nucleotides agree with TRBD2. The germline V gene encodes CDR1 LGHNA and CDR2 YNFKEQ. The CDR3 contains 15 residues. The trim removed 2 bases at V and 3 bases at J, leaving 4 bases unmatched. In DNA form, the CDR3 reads TGTGCCAGCAGCCAACAGACTAGCAGCTACAATGAGCAGTTCTTC. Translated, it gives CASSQQTSSYNEQFF.

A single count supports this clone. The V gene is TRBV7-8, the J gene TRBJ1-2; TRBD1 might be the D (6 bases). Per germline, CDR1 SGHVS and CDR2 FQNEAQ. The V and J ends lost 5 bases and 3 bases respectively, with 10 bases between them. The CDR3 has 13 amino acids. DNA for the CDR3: TGTGCCAGCAGCCCGGGACAAGACTATGGCTACACCTTC. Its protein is CASSPGQDYGYTF.

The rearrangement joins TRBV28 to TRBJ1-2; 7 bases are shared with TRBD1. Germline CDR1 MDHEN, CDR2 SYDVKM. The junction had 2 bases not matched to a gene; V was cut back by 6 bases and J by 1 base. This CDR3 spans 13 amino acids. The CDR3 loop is CASRGQRNYGYTF. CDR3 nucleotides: TGTGCCAGCAGGGGACAGCGTAACTATGGCTACACCTTC.

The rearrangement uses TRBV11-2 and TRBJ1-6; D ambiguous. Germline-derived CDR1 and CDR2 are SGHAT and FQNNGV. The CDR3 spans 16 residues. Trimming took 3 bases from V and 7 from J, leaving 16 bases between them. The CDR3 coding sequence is TGTGCCAGCAGCTTCTCTTGGGGAGGGAAGAATTCACCCCTCCACTTT. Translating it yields CASSFSWGGKNSPLHF.

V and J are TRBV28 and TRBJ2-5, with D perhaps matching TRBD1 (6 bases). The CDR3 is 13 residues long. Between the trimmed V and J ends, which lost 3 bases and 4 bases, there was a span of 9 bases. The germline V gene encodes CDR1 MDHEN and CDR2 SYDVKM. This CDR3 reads CASSLGAGETQYF. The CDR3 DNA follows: TGTGCCAGCAGTTTGGGGGCCGGAGAGACCCAGTACTTC.

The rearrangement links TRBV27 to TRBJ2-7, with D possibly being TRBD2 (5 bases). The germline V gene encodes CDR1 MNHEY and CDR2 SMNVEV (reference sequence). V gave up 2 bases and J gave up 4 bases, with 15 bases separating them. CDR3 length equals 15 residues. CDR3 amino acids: CASSLKGPGGYEQYF. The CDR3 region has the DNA TGTGCCAGCAGTTTAAAAGGTCCTGGAGGTTACGAGCAGTACTTC.

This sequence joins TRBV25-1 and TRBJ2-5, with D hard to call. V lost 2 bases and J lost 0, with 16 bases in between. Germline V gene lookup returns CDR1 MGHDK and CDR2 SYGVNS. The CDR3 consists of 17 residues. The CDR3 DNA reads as TGTGCCAGCAGTGAACAAGGACGGGCCTTGTACCAAGAGACCCAGTACTTC. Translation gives CASSEQGRALYQETQYF.

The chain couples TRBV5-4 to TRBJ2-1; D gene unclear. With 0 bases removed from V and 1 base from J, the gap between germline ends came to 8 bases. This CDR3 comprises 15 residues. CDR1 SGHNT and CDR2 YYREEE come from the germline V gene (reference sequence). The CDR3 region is CASSLALASYNEQFF. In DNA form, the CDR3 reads TGTGCCAGCAGCTTGGCACTGGCATCCTACAATGAGCAGTTCTTC. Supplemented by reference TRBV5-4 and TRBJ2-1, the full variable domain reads ETGVTQSPTHLIKTRGQQVTLRCSSQSGHNTVSWYQQALGQGPQFIFQYYREEENGRGNFPPRFSGLQFPNYSSELNVNALELDDSALYLCASSLALASYNEQFFGPGTRLTVL.

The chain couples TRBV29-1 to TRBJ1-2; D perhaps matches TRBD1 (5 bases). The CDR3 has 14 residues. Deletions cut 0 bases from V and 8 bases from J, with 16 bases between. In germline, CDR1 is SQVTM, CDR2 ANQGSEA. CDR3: CSVEDMGRRGGYTF. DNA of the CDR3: TGCAGCGTTGAAGATATGGGCCGGCGGGGCGGCTACACCTTC.

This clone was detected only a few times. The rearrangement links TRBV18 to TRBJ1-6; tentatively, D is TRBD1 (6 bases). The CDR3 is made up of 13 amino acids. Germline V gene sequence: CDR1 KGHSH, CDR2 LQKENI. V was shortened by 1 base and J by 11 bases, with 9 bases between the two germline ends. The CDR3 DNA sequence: TGTGCCAGCTCACCACGGGGGGGCCCACCCCTCCACTTT. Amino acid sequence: CASSPRGGPPLHF. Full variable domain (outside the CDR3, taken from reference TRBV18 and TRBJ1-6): NAGVMQNPRHLVRRRGQEARLRCSPMKGHSHVYWYRQLPEEGLKFMVYLQKENIIDESGMPKERFSAEFPKEGPSILRIQQVVRGDSAAYFCASSPRGGPPLHFGNGTRLTVT.

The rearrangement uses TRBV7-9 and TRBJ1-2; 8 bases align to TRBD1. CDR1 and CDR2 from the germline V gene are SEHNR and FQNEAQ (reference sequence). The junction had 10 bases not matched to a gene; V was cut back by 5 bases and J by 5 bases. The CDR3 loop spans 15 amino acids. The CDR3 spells CASSRIQGAEYGYTF. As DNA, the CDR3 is TGTGCCAGCAGCCGAATTCAGGGGGCGGAGTATGGCTACACCTTC. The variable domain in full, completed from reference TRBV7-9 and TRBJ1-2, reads DTGVSQNPRHKITKRGQNVTFRCDPISEHNRLYWYRQTLGQGPEFLTYFQNEAQLEKSRLLSDRFSAERPKGSFSTLEIQRTEQGDSAMYLCASSRIQGAEYGYTFGSGTRLTVV.

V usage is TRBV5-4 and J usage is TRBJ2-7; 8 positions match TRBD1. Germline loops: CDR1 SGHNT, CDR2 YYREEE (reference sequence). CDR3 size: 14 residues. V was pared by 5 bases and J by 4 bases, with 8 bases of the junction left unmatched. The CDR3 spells CASRRGQGSYEQYF. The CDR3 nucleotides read TGTGCCAGCAGAAGAGGACAGGGTTCGTACGAGCAGTACTTC.

CDR3 sequence: CASTYTSGRIDEQFF. The CDR3 DNA follows: TGTGCCAGCACCTATACTAGCGGGAGAATCGATGAGCAGTTCTTC. The gene calls are TRBV6-1 and TRBJ2-1; TRBD2 matches at 11 bases. CDR3 length: 15 amino acids. With 7 bases clipped from V and 8 bases from J, the junction kept 10 bases outside the gene matches. Per germline, CDR1 MNHNS and CDR2 SASEGT.

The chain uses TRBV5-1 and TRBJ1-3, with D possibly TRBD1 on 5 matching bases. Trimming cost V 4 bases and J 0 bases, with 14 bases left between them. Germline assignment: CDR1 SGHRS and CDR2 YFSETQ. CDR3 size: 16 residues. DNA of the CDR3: TGCGCCAGCAGCCGTTCGGGGACCTCCTCTGGAAACACCATATATTTT. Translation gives CASSRSGTSSGNTIYF.

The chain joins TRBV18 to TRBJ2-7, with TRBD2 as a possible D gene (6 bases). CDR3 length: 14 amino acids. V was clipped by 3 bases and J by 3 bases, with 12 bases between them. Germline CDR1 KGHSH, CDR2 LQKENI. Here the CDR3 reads CASSPPGVGYEQYF. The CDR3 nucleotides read TGTGCCAGCTCACCGCCGGGGGTCGGCTACGAGCAGTACTTC.

CDR3 loop: CASSLAMRADIQYF. The CDR3 DNA follows: TGTGCCAGCAGCTTAGCGATGAGAGCCGACATTCAGTACTTC. V usage is TRBV7-2 and J usage is TRBJ2-4; unclear D gene. Between the trimmed V and J ends, which lost 0 bases and 8 bases, there was a span of 11 bases. Germline loops: CDR1 SGHTA, CDR2 FQGNSA. This CDR3 is 14 amino acids long.

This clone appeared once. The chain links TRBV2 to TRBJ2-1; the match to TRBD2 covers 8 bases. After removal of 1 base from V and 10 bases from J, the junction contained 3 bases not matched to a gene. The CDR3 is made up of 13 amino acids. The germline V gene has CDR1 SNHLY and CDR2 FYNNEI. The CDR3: CASSEGASGEQFF. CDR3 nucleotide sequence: TGTGCCAGCAGTGAAGGGGCTAGCGGGGAGCAGTTCTTC.

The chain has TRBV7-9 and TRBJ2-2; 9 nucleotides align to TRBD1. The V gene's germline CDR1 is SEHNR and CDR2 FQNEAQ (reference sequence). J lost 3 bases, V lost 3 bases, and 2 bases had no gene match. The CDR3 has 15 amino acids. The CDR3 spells CASSFRQGDTGELFF. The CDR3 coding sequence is TGTGCCAGCAGCTTTCGACAGGGGGACACCGGGGAGCTGTTTTTT.

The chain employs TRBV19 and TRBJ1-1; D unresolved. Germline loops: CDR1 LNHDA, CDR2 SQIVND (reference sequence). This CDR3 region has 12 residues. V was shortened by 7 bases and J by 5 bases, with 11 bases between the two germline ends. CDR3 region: CASIGSGTEAFF. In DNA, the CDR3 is TGTGCCAGTATAGGGTCGGGAACTGAAGCTTTCTTT.

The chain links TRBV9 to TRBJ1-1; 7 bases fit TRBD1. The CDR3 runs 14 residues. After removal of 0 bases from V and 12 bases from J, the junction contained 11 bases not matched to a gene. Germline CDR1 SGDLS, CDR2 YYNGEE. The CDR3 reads CASSVEGARGSTFF. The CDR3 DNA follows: TGTGCCAGCAGCGTAGAGGGGGCGCGAGGGAGTACTTTCTTT.

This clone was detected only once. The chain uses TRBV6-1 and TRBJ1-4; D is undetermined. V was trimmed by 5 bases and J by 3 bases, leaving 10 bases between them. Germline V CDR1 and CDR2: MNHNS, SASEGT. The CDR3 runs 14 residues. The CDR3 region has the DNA TGTGCCAGCAGTACTCGGGTGTCTAATGAAAAACTGTTTTTT. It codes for CASSTRVSNEKLFF.

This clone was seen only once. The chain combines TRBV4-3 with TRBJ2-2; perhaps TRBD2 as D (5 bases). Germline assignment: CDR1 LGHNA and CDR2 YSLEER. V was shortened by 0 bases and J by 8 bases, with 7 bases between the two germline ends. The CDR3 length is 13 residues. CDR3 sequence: CASSQDGRGELFF. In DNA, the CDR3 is TGCGCCAGCAGCCAAGATGGGAGAGGGGAGCTGTTTTTT.

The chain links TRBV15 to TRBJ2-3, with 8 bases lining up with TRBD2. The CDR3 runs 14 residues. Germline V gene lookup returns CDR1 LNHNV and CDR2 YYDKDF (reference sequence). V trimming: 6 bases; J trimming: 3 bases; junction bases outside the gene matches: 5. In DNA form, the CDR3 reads TGTGCCACCAGGCCGGCGGGGGGAACAGATACGCAGTATTTT. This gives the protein CATRPAGGTDTQYF.

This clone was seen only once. The CDR3 protein is CAWSLGAGLSNQPQHF. CDR3 DNA: TGTGCCTGGTCTTTAGGGGCCGGGTTAAGCAATCAGCCCCAGCATTTT. The genes are TRBV30 and TRBJ1-5, with a weak D call TRBD1 (5 bases). Per the germline V gene, CDR1 is GTSNPN and CDR2 is SVGIG (reference sequence). Trimming took off 5 bases at V and 1 base at J, with 18 bases between the two ends. The CDR3 runs 16 residues.

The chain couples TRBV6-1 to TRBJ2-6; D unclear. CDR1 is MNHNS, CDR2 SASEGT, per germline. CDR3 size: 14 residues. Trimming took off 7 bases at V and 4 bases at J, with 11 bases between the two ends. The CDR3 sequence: CASNQGPGANVLTF. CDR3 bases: TGTGCCAGCAATCAAGGTCCCGGGGCCAACGTCCTGACTTTC.

The CDR3 spells CASSPQGALSNQPQHF. The CDR3 coding sequence is TGTGCCAGCAGTCCACAGGGGGCGTTAAGCAATCAGCCCCAGCATTTT. This rearrangement joins TRBV2 to TRBJ1-5, with 9 bases that match TRBD1. V was pared by 5 bases and J by 1 base, with 6 bases of the junction left unmatched. This CDR3 spans 16 amino acids. The germline gives CDR1 SNHLY, CDR2 FYNNEI.